This T cell receptor beta chain was retrieved from a study of lymphopenia after photon versus proton radiotherapy (dated by TCRdb to the late 2010s). Some background on the complete study: The immunological effects of photon versus proton radiation therapy were compared in patients with gastrointestinal tumors who developed high-grade lymphopenia. The study aimed to characterize how the two radiation modalities differ in their impact on the immune system. The cohort included roughly 20 patients with gastrointestinal tumors who developed lymphopenia after receiving either photon or proton therapy. Paper-wide results and their limitations: Relative stability during treatment was observed in proton-treated patients, whereas loss of naive T cells and TCR diversity and gain of effector/memory populations were observed in photon-treated patients. Once the lymphocyte count had reached its nadir, the repertoires of photon-treated patients showed oligoclonal expansion, particularly of CD8+ Temra cells, and this expansion drove the decline in diversity. The authors looked at the survival association only in patients who died, and they framed better survival with proton therapy as a possibility rather than a demonstrated result. Across the cohort, among patients who died, a greater drop in TCR diversity after the nadir was inversely correlated with overall survival time.

The method was the immunoSEQ multiplex PCR assay. T cell repertoires were profiled with deep sequencing of rearranged TCR beta loci together with multiparametric flow cytometry. TCRdb obtained this table from immuneACCESS and retained in-frame rearrangements with V and J assigned. These tables miss some clones; where compared with another copy, unresolved V genes account for less than half of the shortfall, and the remainder is unexplained. Counted in this sample were about 68,000 clones; approximately 91% of them appeared once. Of the sample, about 2.6% falls within the top ten clones. On this clone: What antigen it recognizes has not been identified. No base quality information exists; no much larger clone differs at one position.

Reading the germline V gene gives CDR1 MDHEN and CDR2 SYDVKM. V loses 5 bases of germline sequence and J loses 6 bases, and the interval between the two ends is 13 bases. Its CDR3 holds 13 amino acids, cysteine through phenylalanine. Only the CDR3 region is kept as DNA, spanning 39 bases read in frame from base 1. The sequence was obtained from a woman in her 70s with pancreatic cancer. This sequence uses TRBV28 and TRBJ1-2, with TRBD1 as a weak D call on 5 bases. The specimen was peripheral blood, collected from a patient treated with photon-based radiotherapy. The nucleotide sequence is TGTGCCAGCAGTCGCTCAGGGCCGAATGGCTACACCTTC. Protein translation: CASSRSGPNGYTF.